One TCR beta chain is described in this entry. The data are from a study of PD-1 blockade in classical Hodgkin lymphoma. Germline V gives CDR1 SEHNR, CDR2 FQNEAQ (reference sequence). This CDR3 has 14 residues. V lost 6 bases and J lost 1, with 12 bases in between. All patients experienced relapse after autologous stem cell transplantation, and brentuximab vedotin exposure was variable. Profiled with immunoSEQ multiplex PCR; TCRdb holds only in-frame clones, not every one. The sample has fewer than 15,000 clones; around 86% are singletons. This TCR was recovered from a human donor with classical Hodgkin lymphoma. V and J are TRBV7-9 and TRBJ2-5; the D is unclear. Sequencing was performed on peripheral blood mononuclear cells (PBMCs), taken at baseline. The CDR3 sequence is CASRPRHGQETQYF. The CDR3 bases are TGTGCCAGCAGACCCCGACATGGCCAAGAGACCCAGTACTTC.